This is a list of T cell receptor beta chains from one sample in a study of shared clonotypes between healthy human individuals. Profiling relied on immunoSEQ multiplex PCR, and the TCRdb table lists in-frame clones only, not all of them. The sample carries some 510,000 clones, more than 65% recorded once. What was sequenced was PBMCs. Receptor source: a woman in her forties in good health. Some clones in this sample may be carry-over from other donors' samples. Both conserved end residues are part of each CDR3. D genes are given only for firm matches. Clone size is shown for a subset of rows, as once, few, many or a class of expanded clone.

v_gene	d_gene	abundance	j_gene	CDR3aa	CDR3nt
TRBV28	NA	once	TRBJ2-7	CASSLVLRGPASYEQYF	TGTGCCAGCAGTTTGGTCCTGCGCGGTCCCGCCTCCTACGAGCAGTACTTC
TRBV28	TRBD2	once	TRBJ2-7	CASSPLAGDTYEQYF	TGTGCCAGCAGTCCCCTAGCGGGAGATACCTACGAGCAGTACTTC
TRBV18	TRBD1	NA	TRBJ1-5	CASSRDRGQAQHF	TGTGCCAGCTCACGCGACAGGGGGCAGGCCCAGCATTTT
TRBV18	TRBD2	NA	TRBJ2-3	CASSLAGGSADTQYF	TGTGCCAGCTCCTTAGCGGGAGGTTCCGCAGATACGCAGTATTTT
TRBV2	TRBD2	NA	TRBJ2-5	CASKDWTSGQETQYF	TGTGCCAGCAAGGATTGGACTAGCGGACAAGAGACCCAGTACTTC
TRBV10-2	TRBD2	NA	TRBJ2-7	CASSKREGLYEQYF	TGCGCCAGCAGTAAGCGGGAGGGCCTATACGAGCAGTACTTC
TRBV11-2	TRBD1	NA	TRBJ2-7	CASSLASDRVYEQYF	TGTGCCAGCAGCTTAGCGTCGGACAGGGTATACGAGCAGTACTTC
TRBV6-5	NA	NA	TRBJ2-3	CASSYRGGDADTQYF	TGTGCCAGCAGTTACCGGGGTGGGGACGCAGATACGCAGTATTTT
TRBV6-6	NA	few	TRBJ2-3	CASSTGDTQYF	TGTGCCAGCAGTACGGGAGATACGCAGTATTTT
TRBV6-6	NA	NA	TRBJ2-4	CASRPGGMAKNIQYF	TGTGCCAGCAGACCAGGGGGGATGGCCAAAAACATTCAGTACTTC
TRBV30	NA	many	TRBJ1-2	CAWNPGLYGYTF	TGTGCCTGGAATCCCGGACTTTATGGCTACACCTTC
TRBV19	NA	NA	TRBJ1-2	CASSLDRRPWGYTF	TGTGCCAGTAGCTTAGACCGTCGGCCTTGGGGCTACACCTTC
TRBV18	NA	once	TRBJ2-5	CASSPEGETQYF	TGTGCCAGCTCTCCAGAGGGGGAGACCCAGTACTTC
TRBV28	NA	NA	TRBJ1-2	CASRPRAPRGYTF	TGTGCCAGCAGACCCCGGGCTCCGCGAGGCTACACCTTC